Below, 17 T cell receptor beta chains from the same sample are listed, as sequenced in a study of low-dose radiotherapy and immunotherapy resistance in tumors. Time point: after trial treatment. The treatment: LDRT plus nivolumab, ipilimumab, low-dose cyclophosphamide and aspirin (RACIN trial). TRAV- and TRBV-specific primers, spanning alpha and beta chains, primed first-strand cDNA. Amplification of TCRs used a constant-region primer and V-primer adapter for roughly 21 PCR cycles. From the reads, TCRdb called clonotypes with MiXCR, one entry per CDR3 protein. The table has approximately 100,000 distinct CDR3 sequences, about 20% seen once. The input for sequencing was PBMCs, taken after low-dose radiotherapy plus immunotherapy. Source of these receptors: a male donor with prostate cancer.

This clonotype was observed a handful of times. The chain employs TRBV20-1 and TRBJ2-5; 8 nucleotides line up with TRBD2. The CDR3 length is 14 residues. Looked up from germline, CDR1 is DFQATT and CDR2 is SNEGSKA (reference sequence). Unmatched junction bases numbered 11, after V lost 6 bases and J lost 5 bases. The CDR3 nucleotides read TGCAGTGCCCCCCGGGAGGGGGGGTCCGAGACCCAGTACTTC. Translated, it gives CSAPREGGSETQYF.

This clonotype was seen many times. The chain recombines TRBV7-3 with TRBJ2-7; D is unresolved. The V gene's germline CDR1 is SGHTA and CDR2 FQGTGA. This CDR3 is 18 amino acids long. With 0 bases removed from V and 2 bases from J, the gap between germline ends came to 20 bases. The chain's CDR3 is CASSLTGGQDGATYEQYF. The CDR3 nucleotides read TGTGCCAGCAGCTTAACGGGCGGCCAGGATGGAGCTACCTACGAGCAGTACTTC.

Points on this clonotype: Given a far larger clone just one base away, this is likely a sequencing read error. The chain joins TRBV5-6 to TRBJ2-5; TRBD2 matches at 7 bases. The germline V gene has CDR1 SGHDT and CDR2 YYEEEE. The CDR3 covers 13 residues. The CDR3, as DNA: TGTACCAGCAGCCGGGGGGAGAAAGAGACCCAGTACTTC. Encoded protein: CTSSRGEKETQYF.

The chain recombines TRBV20-1 with TRBJ1-1; D not certain. Germline V lookup: CDR1 DFQATT, CDR2 SNEGSKA (reference sequence). The V end lost 4 bases, the J end lost 4 bases, and 7 bases lay between the germline ends. The CDR3 has 11 amino acids. The CDR3 bases are TGCAGTGCTACCCCGGTCACTGAAGCTTTCTTT. Translated: CSATPVTEAFF.

Remarks on this clonotype: Germline is not matched at one junction end, which may reflect a read error. The rearrangement joins TRBV7-2 to TRBJ2-3; D perhaps matches TRBD2 (6 bases). The germline gives CDR1 SGHTA, CDR2 FQGNSA. The CDR3 length is 15 residues. This CDR3 reads CASGFPRGSTDTQYF. The DNA of the CDR3 is TGTGCCAGCGGCTTCCCGCGGGGTAGCACAGATACGCAGTATTTT.

The gene calls are TRBV10-3 and TRBJ1-2; D gene ambiguous. Per germline, CDR1 ENHRY and CDR2 SYGVKD. This CDR3 spans 15 amino acids. The germline V and J ends were trimmed by 0 bases and 1 base, with 9 bases remaining between them. The CDR3 nucleotides are TGTGCCATCAGTGAGTCGGTCACCTATAACTATGGCTACACCTTC. As protein: CAISESVTYNYGYTF.

The DNA of the CDR3 is TGTGCCAGCAGTATTAGCGGGGGGACCTACAATGAGCAGTTCTTC. Protein sequence: CASSISGGTYNEQFF. This chain joins TRBV6-5 and TRBJ2-1; 10 bases map to TRBD2. CDR1 is MNHEY, CDR2 SVGAGI, per germline. CDR3 size: 15 residues. After removal of 5 bases from V and 2 bases from J, the junction contained 3 bases not matched to a gene.

The sample holds many counts of this clonotype. This rearrangement joins TRBV10-3 to TRBJ1-1, with D perhaps matching TRBD1 (5 bases). Germline CDR1 reads ENHRY; CDR2 reads SYGVKD. CDR3 length equals 14 residues. V lost 6 bases and J lost 0, with 11 bases in between. The CDR3 DNA is TGTGCCATCAGGGAGGGACGGGTGAACACTGAAGCTTTCTTT. Its translation: CAIREGRVNTEAFF.

Many counts were recorded for this clonotype. The chain employs TRBV29-1 and TRBJ1-2; no clear D. Trimming shortened V by 2 bases and J by 6 bases, and 19 bases separated the two germline ends. This CDR3 region has 15 residues. Germline V CDR1 and CDR2: SQVTM, ANQGSEA. This CDR3 is CSVELSAASLNGYTF. The CDR3, as DNA: TGCAGCGTTGAATTGTCCGCGGCTTCCCTAAATGGCTACACCTTC.

The J gene is TRBJ2-1, the V gene TRBV14; D uncertain. This CDR3 region has 11 residues. Germline V gives CDR1 SGHDN, CDR2 FVKESK. Between the trimmed V and J ends, which lost 1 base and 9 bases, there was a span of 4 bases. CDR3 region: CASSQVVEQFF. As DNA, the CDR3 is TGTGCCAGCAGCCAAGTCGTTGAGCAGTTCTTC.

The table lists this clonotype with many counts. The chain has TRBV14 and TRBJ2-1, with 9 nucleotides matching TRBD2. Germline V gene lookup returns CDR1 SGHDN and CDR2 FVKESK. Losses at the gene ends were 4 bases for V and 8 bases for J; bases not matched to a gene: 12. There are 16 residues in the CDR3. DNA for the CDR3: TGTGCCAGCAGCCGCCTGTCGGCGGGGGGGCTGGATGAGCAGTTCTTC. Its protein is CASSRLSAGGLDEQFF.

This clonotype was counted only a few times. The rearrangement links TRBV4-3 to TRBJ1-2; TRBD1 might be the D (5 bases). Trimming left V 0 bases short and J 4 bases short, with 9 bases between. Germline CDR1 and CDR2: LGHNA and YSLEER. This CDR3 spans 14 amino acids. CDR3 nucleotides: TGCGCCAGCAGCCAAGATCTGGGACCCTATGGCTACACCTTC. It specifies CASSQDLGPYGYTF.

The sample holds many counts of this clonotype. This chain links TRBV7-9 with TRBJ2-1, with TRBD2 matching 8 bases. The J segment lost 8 bases and the V segment lost 6 bases, leaving 6 bases of the junction unmatched. This CDR3 region has 13 residues. Germline V gene data show CDR1 as SEHNR and CDR2 as FQNEAQ (reference sequence). CDR3 amino acids: CASRRLASDEQFF. CDR3 coding DNA: TGTGCCAGCAGACGACTAGCGTCCGATGAGCAGTTCTTC.

J is TRBJ2-7 and V is TRBV5-8; 10 bases map to TRBD1. Germline values: CDR1 SGHTS, CDR2 YDEGEE. J was trimmed by 2 bases and V by 2 bases; bases with no gene match: 4. The CDR3 is 15 residues long. CDR3 DNA sequence: TGTGCCAGCAGCTTCGGGACAGGGGCAACCTACGAGCAGTACTTC. Translated, it gives CASSFGTGATYEQYF.

Comments on this clonotype: One end of the junction is discordant with germline, which a read error may explain. The rearrangement joins TRBV5-1 to TRBJ2-3, with 7 bases that match TRBD2. Germline CDR1 is SGHRS and CDR2 is YFSETQ. This CDR3 has 14 amino acids. The CDR3 region is CANSATSTADTQYF. In nucleotides, the CDR3 is TGTGCCAACAGCGCGACTAGCACCGCAGATACGCAGTATTTT. Full variable domain (outside the CDR3, taken from reference TRBV5-1 and TRBJ2-3): KAGVTQTPRYLIKTRGQQVTLSCSPISGHRSVSWYQQTPGQGLQFLFEYFSETQRNKGNFPGRFSGRQFSNSRSEMNVSTLELGDSALYLCANSATSTADTQYFGPGTRLTVL.

This clonotype was observed at least ten times. This chain uses TRBV18 with TRBJ2-7, with D maybe TRBD1 (5 bases). Trimming cost V 3 bases and J 2 bases, with 8 bases left between them. The CDR3 sequence is 13 residues long. CDR1 KGHSH and CDR2 LQKENI come from the germline V gene. Here the CDR3 reads CASSPGAAYEQYF. CDR3 in DNA: TGTGCCAGCTCACCTGGGGCAGCCTACGAGCAGTACTTC.

This clonotype was counted ten times or more. The CDR3 DNA reads TGCGCCAGCAGCTTGGCTGGGGCAGATACGCAGTATTTT. Translating it yields CASSLAGADTQYF. The rearrangement links TRBV5-1 to TRBJ2-3; no clear D. Germline V CDR1 and CDR2: SGHRS, YFSETQ. The ends were cut back, 0 bases at V and 4 bases at J, with 6 bases in the middle. CDR3 size: 13 residues.